The sequence of this TCR beta chain was determined in a study of blood T cell repertoires in COVID-19. Produced via immunoSEQ multiplex PCR; TCRdb's table is partial and in-frame only. This repertoire shows fewer than 250,000 clones, roughly 85% found once; its top ten account for 3.6%. The germline V gene has CDR1 SGDLS and CDR2 YYNGEE. The CDR3 runs to 16 residues. The junction had 4 bases not matched to a gene; V was cut back by 3 bases and J by 1 base. The chain carries TRBV9 and TRBJ2-5; 12 nucleotides line up with TRBD2. Source material: PBMCs or T cells enriched from blood (not recorded which). This receptor was obtained from a woman aged 35 to 49 who had been exposed to COVID-19. CDR3 region: CASSALAGGPQETQYF. The DNA of the CDR3 is TGTGCCAGCAGCGCGCTAGCGGGGGGGCCCCAAGAGACCCAGTACTTC.